This passage covers 15 T cell receptor beta chains from one sample sequenced in a study of PD-1 blockade in classical Hodgkin lymphoma. Each of the patients experienced relapse following autologous stem cell transplantation, and their brentuximab vedotin exposure differed. Generated by immunoSEQ multiplex PCR, the TCRdb table keeps only in-frame clones and is missing some. The sample lists 120,000 to 150,000 clones, about 81% occurring once. The material sequenced was peripheral blood mononuclear cells (PBMCs), taken before the second cycle of nivolumab. Every receptor here comes from a human donor with classical Hodgkin lymphoma.

This chain connects TRBV28 to TRBJ2-7; unclear D gene. The CDR3 contains 11 residues. Trimming took 10 bases from V and 0 from J, leaving 7 bases between them. Germline CDR1 and CDR2: MDHEN and SYDVKM. The CDR3 region has the DNA TGTGCCATTGCGGACTCCTACGAGCAGTACTTC. This gives the protein CAIADSYEQYF.

This sequence joins TRBV19 and TRBJ2-7; D may be TRBD2 (6 bases). The CDR3 contains 13 residues. Per the germline V gene, CDR1 is LNHDA and CDR2 is SQIVND (reference sequence). Trimming took 4 bases from V and 3 from J, leaving 10 bases between them. The CDR3 nucleotides read TGTGCCAGTAGTAGGGGCGGGAACTACGAGCAGTACTTC. Translated, it gives CASSRGGNYEQYF.

The rearrangement links TRBV28 to TRBJ2-7; no firm D call. Germline-derived CDR1 and CDR2 are MDHEN and SYDVKM. Trimming left V 6 bases short and J 3 bases short, with 9 bases between. This CDR3 has 12 residues. For the CDR3, the DNA is TGTGCCAGCAGCCAACTGGTCTACGAGCAGTACTTC. Translated, it gives CASSQLVYEQYF.

The V gene is TRBV7-8, the J gene TRBJ1-5; D may be TRBD1 (6 bases). Germline lookup yields CDR1 SGHVS and CDR2 FQNEAQ. This CDR3 is built from 13 residues. Trimming took 3 bases from V and 6 from J, leaving 9 bases between them. This chain's CDR3 is CASSFQGFQPQHF. In DNA, the CDR3 is TGTGCCAGCAGCTTTCAGGGGTTTCAGCCCCAGCATTTT.

This chain connects TRBV18 to TRBJ2-5; tentative D call: TRBD1 (5 bases). The germline V gene encodes CDR1 KGHSH and CDR2 LQKENI. CDR3 size: 16 residues. V lost 3 bases and J 0 bases, leaving 14 bases between the germline ends. The DNA for the CDR3 is TGTGCCAGCTCACCGCCGACAGATACGTACCAAGAGACCCAGTACTTC. The encoded protein is CASSPPTDTYQETQYF.

The chain is built from TRBV29-1 and TRBJ1-2, with TRBD1 identical over 7 bases. Germline values: CDR1 SQVTM, CDR2 ANQGSEA. The trim removed 6 bases at V and 6 bases at J, leaving 10 bases unmatched. The CDR3 runs to 13 residues. The CDR3 protein is CSVFITGVHGYTF. The CDR3 nucleotides read TGCAGCGTCTTCATTACAGGGGTTCATGGCTACACCTTC.

V gene TRBV21-1 combines with J gene TRBJ2-7; TRBD1, the table's D call, lacks a check against the DNA. TRBV21-1 is designated a pseudogene. The CDR3 is 15 amino acids. The CDR3 protein is CASSTRTGALYEQYF. CDR3 bases: TGTGCCAGCAGCACCCGGACAGGGGCCCTCTACGAGCAGTACTTC.

The gene calls are TRBV27 and TRBJ2-1; D not resolved. Trimming left V 5 bases short and J 0 bases short, with 14 bases between. Germline CDR1 and CDR2: MNHEY and SMNVEV (reference sequence). This CDR3 is 16 amino acids long. CDR3 region: CASSPYEVSSYNEQFF. The CDR3 DNA follows: TGTGCCAGCAGTCCCTACGAGGTTAGCTCCTACAATGAGCAGTTCTTC.

In DNA form, the CDR3 reads TGTGCCAGCAGGAACCAGCGGGAGGCAGATACGCAGTATTTT. It yields the protein CASRNQREADTQYF. The gene calls are TRBV2 and TRBJ2-3; TRBD2 matches 9 bases. J was trimmed by 4 bases and V by 6 bases; bases with no gene match: 5. CDR1 is SNHLY and CDR2 is FYNNEI in the germline V gene. The CDR3 is made up of 14 amino acids.

This clone was recorded a few times. This chain joins TRBV4-3 and TRBJ1-3, with TRBD1 matching 7 bases. With V trimmed by 3 bases and J by 0 bases, 2 bases remained unmatched. Germline CDR1 LGHNA, CDR2 YSLEER. CDR3 length: 15 amino acids. CDR3 bases: TGCGCCAGCAGCCAGCGGGACAGCTCTGGAAACACCATATATTTT. It translates to CASSQRDSSGNTIYF.

The chain combines TRBV7-2 with TRBJ1-4, with 9 positions matching TRBD1. CDR1 SGHTA and CDR2 FQGNSA come from the germline V gene. The V segment lost 5 bases and the J segment 8 bases; nucleotides outside the gene matches: 12. The CDR3 extends over 16 amino acids. The CDR3 DNA reads as TGTGCCAGCAGCCCAGTAGGGACAGGGAGTGGAGAAAAACTGTTTTTT. Protein: CASSPVGTGSGEKLFF.

The chain carries TRBV7-9 and TRBJ2-2, with no clear D. The CDR3 has 16 amino acids. Trimming pared 1 base from V and 1 base from J, leaving 10 bases between. Germline loops: CDR1 SEHNR, CDR2 FQNEAQ (reference sequence). The CDR3 protein is CASSLGRVLNTGELFF. The CDR3, as DNA: TGTGCCAGCAGCTTAGGTAGGGTCCTGAACACCGGGGAGCTGTTTTTT.

The chain has TRBV5-1 and TRBJ1-1, with a weak D call TRBD1 (5 bases). There are 13 residues in the CDR3. Between the trimmed V and J ends, which lost 4 bases and 3 bases, there was a span of 10 bases. CDR1 SGHRS and CDR2 YFSETQ come from the germline V gene. This CDR3 reads CASSLDRHTEAFF. As DNA, the CDR3 is TGCGCCAGCAGCCTAGACAGACACACTGAAGCTTTCTTT.

About this clone itself: Other nucleotide sequences in the sample specify the same CDR3. V gene TRBV19 combines with J gene TRBJ1-5; 7 nucleotides match TRBD1. Germline CDR1 LNHDA, CDR2 SQIVND (reference sequence). Losses at the gene ends were 3 bases for V and 7 bases for J; bases not matched to a gene: 6. The CDR3 runs to 14 residues. CDR3: CASSIGRGGQPQHF. In DNA, the CDR3 is TGTGCCAGTAGTATTGGCAGGGGGGGACAGCCCCAGCATTTT.

The chain combines TRBV5-8 with TRBJ2-3; 10 bases fit TRBD2. Germline V gene data show CDR1 as SGHTS and CDR2 as YDEGEE. Trimming cost V 1 base and J 4 bases; bases outside gene matches: 3. The CDR3 spans 15 residues. The CDR3: CASSLYGTSADTQYF. The CDR3 DNA follows: TGTGCCAGCAGCTTGTATGGGACTAGCGCAGATACGCAGTATTTT. The whole variable domain, remainder taken from reference TRBV5-8 and TRBJ2-3, is EAGVTQSPTHLIKTRGQQATLRCSPISGHTSVYWYQQALGLGLQFLLWYDEGEERNRGNFPPRFSGRQFPNYSSELNVNALELEDSALYLCASSLYGTSADTQYFGPGTRLTVL.